This T cell receptor beta chain came from a study of T cell repertoires in cytomegalovirus infection. As for the study in general: Based on public TCR beta signatures, there were indications of CMV infection and of a matching HLA type. Study outcomes and limitations: Frequencies of public TCR beta families were cumulated, and this identified carriers of CMV plus the relevant HLA. Across the ex vivo response, the dominant clonotypes were HLA-C-restricted CMV-specific TCR beta clonotypes.

The germline V gene encodes CDR1 GTSNPN and CDR2 SVGIG (reference sequence). The CDR3 loop spans 12 amino acids. The V and J ends lost 3 bases and 1 base respectively, with 6 bases between them. With respect to this clonotype: Antigen unknown.

TCRdb reprocessed the reads via MiXCR and lists one record per CDR3 protein. The repertoire holds roughly 500,000 distinct CDR3 sequences, with about 11% as singletons. The sequencing sample was made of PBMCs. The clonotype was recovered from a human donor in good health (CMV status not recorded). Some clones in this sample may be carry-over from other donors' samples. This chain uses TRBV30 with TRBJ1-2, with D unresolved. The CDR3 DNA reads as TGTGCCTGGAGGGAGGATAACTATGGCTACACCTTC. Translating gives CAWREDNYGYTF.